This T cell receptor beta chain is from a study of T cells after somatic rescue of genetic block. TCRdb keeps only in-frame clones here, not all; method: immunoSEQ multiplex PCR. The sample records tens of thousands of clones, 85% to 90% being singletons. CDR3 length: 15 residues. V was trimmed by 8 bases and J by 9 bases, leaving 20 bases between them. Germline lookup yields CDR1 SNHLY and CDR2 FYNNEI. The chain uses TRBV2 and TRBJ2-6; D remains unclear. The TCR originated in a woman aged 18-29 years. Sequencing was done on a sample of peripheral blood mononuclear cells (PBMCs). CDR3 loop: CASLRRNDGNNVLTF. Here the CDR3 DNA reads TGTGCCAGCCTTCGACGTAACGACGGCAACAACGTCCTGACTTTC.